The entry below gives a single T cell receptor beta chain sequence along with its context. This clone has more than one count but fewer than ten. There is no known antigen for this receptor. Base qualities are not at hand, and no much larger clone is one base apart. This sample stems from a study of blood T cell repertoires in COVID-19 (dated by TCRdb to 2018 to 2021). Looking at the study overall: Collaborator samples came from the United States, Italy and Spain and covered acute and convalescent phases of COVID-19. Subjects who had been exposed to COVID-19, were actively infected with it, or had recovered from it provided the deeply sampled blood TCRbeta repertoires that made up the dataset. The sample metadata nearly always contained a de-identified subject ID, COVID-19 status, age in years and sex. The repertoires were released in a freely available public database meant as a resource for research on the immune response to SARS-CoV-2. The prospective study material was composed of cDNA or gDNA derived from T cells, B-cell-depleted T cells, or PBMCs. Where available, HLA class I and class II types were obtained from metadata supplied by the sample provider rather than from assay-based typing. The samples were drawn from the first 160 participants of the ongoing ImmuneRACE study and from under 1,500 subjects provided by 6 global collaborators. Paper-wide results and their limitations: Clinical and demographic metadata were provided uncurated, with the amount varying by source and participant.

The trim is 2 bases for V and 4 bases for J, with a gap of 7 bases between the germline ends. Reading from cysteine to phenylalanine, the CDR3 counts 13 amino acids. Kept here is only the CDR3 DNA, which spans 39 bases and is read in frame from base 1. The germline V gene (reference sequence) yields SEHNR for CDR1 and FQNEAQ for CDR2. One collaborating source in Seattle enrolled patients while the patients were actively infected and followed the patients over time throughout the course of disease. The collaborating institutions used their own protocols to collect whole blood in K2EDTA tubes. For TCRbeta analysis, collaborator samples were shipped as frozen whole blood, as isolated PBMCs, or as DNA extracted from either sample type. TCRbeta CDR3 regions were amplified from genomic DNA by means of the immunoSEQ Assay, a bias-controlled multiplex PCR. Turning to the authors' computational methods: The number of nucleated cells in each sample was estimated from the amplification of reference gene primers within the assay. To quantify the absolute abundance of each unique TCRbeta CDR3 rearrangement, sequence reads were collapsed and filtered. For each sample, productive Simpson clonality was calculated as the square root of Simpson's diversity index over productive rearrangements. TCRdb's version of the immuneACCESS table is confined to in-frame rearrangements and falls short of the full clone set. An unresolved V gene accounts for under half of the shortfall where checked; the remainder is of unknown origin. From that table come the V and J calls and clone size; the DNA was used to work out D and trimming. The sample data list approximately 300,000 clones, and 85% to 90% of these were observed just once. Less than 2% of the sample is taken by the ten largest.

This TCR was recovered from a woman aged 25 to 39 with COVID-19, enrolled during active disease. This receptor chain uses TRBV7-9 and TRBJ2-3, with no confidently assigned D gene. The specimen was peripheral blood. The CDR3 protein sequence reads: CASSLSSADTQYF. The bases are TGTGCCAGCAGCTTATCGAGCGCAGATACGCAGTATTTT.